A selection of T cell receptor beta chains follows, all from one sample in a study of blood T cell repertoires in COVID-19. Assay: immunoSEQ multiplex PCR; the TCRdb copy retains only in-frame clones and omits some. Among a few hundred thousand clones listed, around 92% were seen once. Sequenced sample: peripheral blood. Every receptor here comes from a man aged 35-49 years with acute or convalescent COVID-19. The CDR3 runs from the conserved cysteine through the conserved F or W. A D gene is named only where the DNA matches it firmly. Clone sizes are given selectively: once, few, many, or a class where the clone is expanded.

CDR3 DNA: TGCGCCAGCAGCCATCAGACAGGGATGAACACTGAAGCTTTCTTT; CDR3 protein: CASSHQTGMNTEAFF; D gene: TRBD1; clone size: NA; J gene: TRBJ1-1; V gene: TRBV4-3
CDR3 DNA: TGTGCCAGCAGCCAAGACCGCTCGGGCAATGAGCAGTTCTTC; CDR3 protein: CASSQDRSGNEQFF; D gene: NA; clone size: NA; J gene: TRBJ2-1; V gene: TRBV4-2
CDR3 DNA: TGTGCCAGCAACTTCCAGGTGGACAATGAGCAGTTCTTC; CDR3 protein: CASNFQVDNEQFF; D gene: NA; clone size: NA; J gene: TRBJ2-1; V gene: TRBV2
CDR3 DNA: TGTGCCAGCAGCGGGACAGGGGTAAATTCACCCCTCCACTTT; CDR3 protein: CASSGTGVNSPLHF; D gene: TRBD1; clone size: NA; J gene: TRBJ1-6; V gene: TRBV9
CDR3 DNA: TGTGCCAGCAGCCTAGGGGGGGGGACAGATACGCAGTATTTT; CDR3 protein: CASSLGGGTDTQYF; D gene: NA; clone size: NA; J gene: TRBJ2-3; V gene: TRBV9
CDR3 DNA: TGCGCCAGCAGCTTGGCCTGGGGCCGTAATTATTCACCCCTCCACTTT; CDR3 protein: CASSLAWGRNYSPLHF; D gene: NA; clone size: NA; J gene: TRBJ1-6; V gene: TRBV5-1
CDR3 DNA: TGTGCCAGCAGTCAGTACCAGGGCGATGAGCAGTTCTTC; CDR3 protein: CASSQYQGDEQFF; D gene: NA; clone size: NA; J gene: TRBJ2-1; V gene: TRBV6-5
CDR3 DNA: TGTGCCAGCAGCCCAGGGTACTATGGCTACACCTTC; CDR3 protein: CASSPGYYGYTF; D gene: NA; clone size: NA; J gene: TRBJ1-2; V gene: TRBV5-8
CDR3 DNA: TGTGCCAGCAGTTTAACGGGGTCTTCGGGTGGCTACACCTTC; CDR3 protein: CASSLTGSSGGYTF; D gene: NA; clone size: NA; J gene: TRBJ1-2; V gene: TRBV28
CDR3 DNA: TGTGCCAGCAGTCCACTGGCGGGGGGGCTTTATGGCTACACCTTC; CDR3 protein: CASSPLAGGLYGYTF; D gene: NA; clone size: once; J gene: TRBJ1-2; V gene: TRBV27
CDR3 DNA: TGTGCCAGCAGTGTCGACAGGCGCACTGAAGCTTTCTTT; CDR3 protein: CASSVDRRTEAFF; D gene: NA; clone size: few; J gene: TRBJ1-1; V gene: TRBV2
CDR3 DNA: TGTGCCAGCAGTTACAATGCGGGGGGGCCGGCCGAGCAGTACTTC; CDR3 protein: CASSYNAGGPAEQYF; D gene: TRBD2; clone size: once; J gene: TRBJ2-7; V gene: TRBV6-2/TRBV6-3
CDR3 DNA: TGCGCCAGCAGCTTCCACAGGGAGAGGACCGGGGAGCTGTTTTTT; CDR3 protein: CASSFHRERTGELFF; D gene: NA; clone size: NA; J gene: TRBJ2-2; V gene: TRBV5-1
CDR3 DNA: TGCGCCAGCAGCCAAGGGCACCTAGCGGTCCAAAAAAATGAGCAGTTCTTC; CDR3 protein: CASSQGHLAVQKNEQFF; D gene: TRBD2; clone size: NA; J gene: TRBJ2-1; V gene: TRBV4-1
CDR3 DNA: TGTGCCAGCAGTCACGGACAGGGGAACTATGGCTACACCTTC; CDR3 protein: CASSHGQGNYGYTF; D gene: TRBD1; clone size: NA; J gene: TRBJ1-2; V gene: TRBV28
CDR3 DNA: TGTGCCAGCAGTGGATACAGGGGGAACACTGAAGCTTTCTTT; CDR3 protein: CASSGYRGNTEAFF; D gene: TRBD1; clone size: once; J gene: TRBJ1-1; V gene: TRBV28
CDR3 DNA: TGTGCCAGCAGCCTCGGACAGATTGAAGCTTTCTTT; CDR3 protein: CASSLGQIEAFF; D gene: NA; clone size: NA; J gene: TRBJ1-1; V gene: TRBV5-5
CDR3 DNA: TGCGCCAGCAGTGTTCGACAGGGGGTGATCTCCTACGAGCAGTACTTC; CDR3 protein: CASSVRQGVISYEQYF; D gene: TRBD1; clone size: NA; J gene: TRBJ2-7; V gene: TRBV10-2
CDR3 DNA: TGTGCCAGCAGGCGGCCGCCCTACAATGAGCAGTTCTTC; CDR3 protein: CASRRPPYNEQFF; D gene: NA; clone size: few; J gene: TRBJ2-1; V gene: TRBV6-5
CDR3 DNA: TGTGCCAGCAGCTTAATGATACAGGGGGCAAGAGAAGCTTTCTTT; CDR3 protein: CASSLMIQGAREAFF; D gene: TRBD1; clone size: NA; J gene: TRBJ1-1; V gene: TRBV7-2
CDR3 DNA: TGTGCCAGCAGTTCACCACTAGCGGGAGTTACTAGTAATGAGCAGTTCTTC; CDR3 protein: CASSSPLAGVTSNEQFF; D gene: TRBD2; clone size: NA; J gene: TRBJ2-1; V gene: TRBV27
CDR3 DNA: TGTGCCAGCAGTTCCCGGGGGGACGAGCAGTACTTC; CDR3 protein: CASSSRGDEQYF; D gene: TRBD2; clone size: NA; J gene: TRBJ2-7; V gene: TRBV28
CDR3 DNA: TGTGCCAGCAGCGTTTACGGGACAGTGAACTACGAGCAGTACTTC; CDR3 protein: CASSVYGTVNYEQYF; D gene: TRBD1; clone size: NA; J gene: TRBJ2-7; V gene: TRBV9
CDR3 DNA: TGCGCCAGCAGCTCTGGGGGACTTGTATACGAGCAGTACTTC; CDR3 protein: CASSSGGLVYEQYF; D gene: NA; clone size: few; J gene: TRBJ2-7; V gene: TRBV5-1
CDR3 DNA: TGCGCCAGCAGCCAAGATCTAACGGGGTTCGGTAGCACTGAAGCTTTCTTT; CDR3 protein: CASSQDLTGFGSTEAFF; D gene: NA; clone size: NA; J gene: TRBJ1-1; V gene: TRBV4-3
CDR3 DNA: TGTGCCAGCACCTCAGGACAGACCTACGAGCAGTACTTC; CDR3 protein: CASTSGQTYEQYF; D gene: NA; clone size: NA; J gene: TRBJ2-7; V gene: TRBV12-3/TRBV12-4
CDR3 DNA: TGTGCCAGCAGTACGGGGACGAACACCGGGGAGCTGTTTTTT; CDR3 protein: CASSTGTNTGELFF; D gene: NA; clone size: NA; J gene: TRBJ2-2; V gene: TRBV7-9
CDR3 DNA: TGTGCCAGTAGTATGGGGGCGTTTGTCTCCACTGAAGCTTTCTTT; CDR3 protein: CASSMGAFVSTEAFF; D gene: NA; clone size: NA; J gene: TRBJ1-1; V gene: TRBV19
CDR3 DNA: TGTGCCAGCAGCTTTCTAGCGATGAACACCGGGGAGCTGTTTTTT; CDR3 protein: CASSFLAMNTGELFF; D gene: NA; clone size: NA; J gene: TRBJ2-2; V gene: TRBV11-2
CDR3 DNA: TGCGCCAGCAGCTTGGTTCCAGGAACTTCGCTCTATGGCTACACCTTC; CDR3 protein: CASSLVPGTSLYGYTF; D gene: NA; clone size: NA; J gene: TRBJ1-2; V gene: TRBV5-1
CDR3 DNA: TGCAGCGTCGGGACACGAAACATTCAGTACTTC; CDR3 protein: CSVGTRNIQYF; D gene: NA; clone size: NA; J gene: TRBJ2-4; V gene: TRBV29-1
CDR3 DNA: TGTGCCAGCAGCTCACCAAGACTAGCCGTGTTCGAGCAGTACTTC; CDR3 protein: CASSSPRLAVFEQYF; D gene: TRBD2; clone size: NA; J gene: TRBJ2-7; V gene: TRBV7-9
CDR3 DNA: TGTGCCAGCATTCGTAACAGGGGGAGGGACGAGCAGTACTTC; CDR3 protein: CASIRNRGRDEQYF; D gene: NA; clone size: NA; J gene: TRBJ2-7; V gene: TRBV5-6
CDR3 DNA: TGTGCCAGCAGCCAAGGCGGGGCGGTGGGAAACACCATATATTTT; CDR3 protein: CASSQGGAVGNTIYF; D gene: NA; clone size: NA; J gene: TRBJ1-3; V gene: TRBV7-2
CDR3 DNA: TGCGCCAGCAGCCAAGTTCCGGGGTTGCCCGGGGAGCTGTTTTTT; CDR3 protein: CASSQVPGLPGELFF; D gene: NA; clone size: NA; J gene: TRBJ2-2; V gene: TRBV4-3
CDR3 DNA: TGTGCCAGCAGCGTTCTAGCGCCCGAGAACACCGGGGAGCTGTTTTTT; CDR3 protein: CASSVLAPENTGELFF; D gene: NA; clone size: NA; J gene: TRBJ2-2; V gene: TRBV5-6
CDR3 DNA: TGCAGTCCAATTATCCAGGGGGCATTCACCTTC; CDR3 protein: CSPIIQGAFTF; D gene: TRBD1; clone size: NA; J gene: TRBJ1-2; V gene: TRBV20-1
CDR3 DNA: TGTGCCAGCAATACAGGGGGCGTGAGGACGAATGAGCAGTTCTTC; CDR3 protein: CASNTGGVRTNEQFF; D gene: NA; clone size: few; J gene: TRBJ2-1; V gene: TRBV21-1
CDR3 DNA: TGTGCCAGCAGCCCCCAGGGACTCTATGGCTACACCTTC; CDR3 protein: CASSPQGLYGYTF; D gene: NA; clone size: NA; J gene: TRBJ1-2; V gene: TRBV7-9
CDR3 DNA: TGTGCCAGCAGCTCCCCCGGGACTAGCGGCAATGAGCAGTTCTTC; CDR3 protein: CASSSPGTSGNEQFF; D gene: TRBD2; clone size: NA; J gene: TRBJ2-1; V gene: TRBV7-2
CDR3 DNA: TGTGCCAGCTTAAGGGGCGCCGATACGCAGTATTTT; CDR3 protein: CASLRGADTQYF; D gene: NA; clone size: NA; J gene: TRBJ2-3; V gene: TRBV2
CDR3 DNA: TGTGCCAGCAGCCCTACAGGGGGGAAATACAATGAGCAGTTCTTC; CDR3 protein: CASSPTGGKYNEQFF; D gene: TRBD1; clone size: NA; J gene: TRBJ2-1; V gene: TRBV3-1/TRBV3-2
CDR3 DNA: TGTGCCAGCAGTTGGCCAGGTTTGAATTCACCCCTCCACTTT; CDR3 protein: CASSWPGLNSPLHF; D gene: NA; clone size: NA; J gene: TRBJ1-6; V gene: TRBV27
CDR3 DNA: TGTGCCAGCAGTTTAGCGCTTGATCGCGGACAGTTCTTC; CDR3 protein: CASSLALDRGQFF; D gene: NA; clone size: few; J gene: TRBJ2-1; V gene: TRBV12-3/TRBV12-4
CDR3 DNA: TGTGCCAGCAGTAAGACGGGACAGGGCTACGAGCAGTACTTC; CDR3 protein: CASSKTGQGYEQYF; D gene: TRBD1; clone size: few; J gene: TRBJ2-7; V gene: TRBV28
CDR3 DNA: TGTGCCAGCAGTTTGGAGGGGTTTCGAGAAAAACTGTTTTTT; CDR3 protein: CASSLEGFREKLFF; D gene: NA; clone size: NA; J gene: TRBJ1-4; V gene: TRBV28
CDR3 DNA: TGCGCCAGCAGAACAACCGGGACAGGTCATGGCTACACCTTC; CDR3 protein: CASRTTGTGHGYTF; D gene: TRBD1; clone size: NA; J gene: TRBJ1-2; V gene: TRBV4-1
CDR3 DNA: TGTGCCAGCAGCTTGAGAAGGAGCGGGAGCACAGATACGCAGTATTTT; CDR3 protein: CASSLRRSGSTDTQYF; D gene: NA; clone size: NA; J gene: TRBJ2-3; V gene: TRBV5-4
CDR3 DNA: TGTGCCACCTCAGGGGGCCCGTATCAGCCCCAGCATTTT; CDR3 protein: CATSGGPYQPQHF; D gene: TRBD1; clone size: NA; J gene: TRBJ1-5; V gene: TRBV24-1
CDR3 DNA: TGCGCCAGCAGCTTGGAACCGGGAGGAGGTCTAAAGCAGTACTTC; CDR3 protein: CASSLEPGGGLKQYF; D gene: TRBD2; clone size: NA; J gene: TRBJ2-7; V gene: TRBV5-1
CDR3 DNA: TGTGCCAGTAGTATAGGCAGGGATCATGGCTACACCTTC; CDR3 protein: CASSIGRDHGYTF; D gene: NA; clone size: NA; J gene: TRBJ1-2; V gene: TRBV19
CDR3 DNA: TGTGCCAGCAGCCTCTTAACACAGGGGGCCCCTCTTTTT; CDR3 protein: CASSLLTQGAPLF; D gene: TRBD1; clone size: NA; J gene: TRBJ1-1; V gene: TRBV7-9
CDR3 DNA: TGTGCCAGCAGCTTGACCGGCTACAATGAGCAGTTCTTC; CDR3 protein: CASSLTGYNEQFF; D gene: NA; clone size: NA; J gene: TRBJ2-1; V gene: TRBV5-4
CDR3 DNA: TGTGCCGTGACTCCGGGACTAGCGTACTGGCTGTATTTT; CDR3 protein: CAVTPGLAYWLYF; D gene: TRBD2; clone size: NA; J gene: TRBJ2-3; V gene: TRBV10-3
CDR3 DNA: TGTGCCAGTGGGGGGGGGATCCACGAGCAGTACTTC; CDR3 protein: CASGGGIHEQYF; D gene: TRBD2; clone size: NA; J gene: TRBJ2-7; V gene: TRBV19
CDR3 DNA: TGTGCCAGCAGTTTTAGTGGGACTTTTGAAGCTTTCTTT; CDR3 protein: CASSFSGTFEAFF; D gene: NA; clone size: once; J gene: TRBJ1-1; V gene: TRBV27
CDR3 DNA: TGTGCCTGGAGTGTATTTGAGGATGGCTACACCTTC; CDR3 protein: CAWSVFEDGYTF; D gene: NA; clone size: NA; J gene: TRBJ1-2; V gene: TRBV30
CDR3 DNA: TGTGCCAGCAGTACCGCCCCCCGGAACTATGGCTACACCTTC; CDR3 protein: CASSTAPRNYGYTF; D gene: NA; clone size: NA; J gene: TRBJ1-2; V gene: TRBV27
CDR3 DNA: TGTGCCAGCAGTCCTGGACAGTCGAACACTGAAGCTTTCTTT; CDR3 protein: CASSPGQSNTEAFF; D gene: NA; clone size: NA; J gene: TRBJ1-1; V gene: TRBV28
CDR3 DNA: TGTGCCAGCAGTGAGGACACTCGGAGCTCCTACGAGCAGTACTTC; CDR3 protein: CASSEDTRSSYEQYF; D gene: NA; clone size: NA; J gene: TRBJ2-7; V gene: TRBV28